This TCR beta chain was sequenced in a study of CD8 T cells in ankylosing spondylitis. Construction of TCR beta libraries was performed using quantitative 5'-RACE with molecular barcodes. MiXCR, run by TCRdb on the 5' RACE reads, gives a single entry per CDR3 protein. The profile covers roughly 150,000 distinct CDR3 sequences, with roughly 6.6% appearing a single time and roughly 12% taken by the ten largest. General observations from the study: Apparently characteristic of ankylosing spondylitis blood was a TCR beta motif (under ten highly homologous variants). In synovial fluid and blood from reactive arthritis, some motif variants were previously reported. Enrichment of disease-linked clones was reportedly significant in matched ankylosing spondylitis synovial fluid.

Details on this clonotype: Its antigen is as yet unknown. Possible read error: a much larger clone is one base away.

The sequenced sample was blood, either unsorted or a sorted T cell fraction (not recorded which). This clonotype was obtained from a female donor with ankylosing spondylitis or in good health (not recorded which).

The DNA for the CDR3 is TGTGCCAGCATCATACGGGGTGAGGACGAGCAGTACTTC. Encoded protein: CASIIRGEDEQYF. The chain uses TRBV12-3 or TRBV12-4 and TRBJ2-7; D perhaps matches TRBD2 (5 bases). With 7 bases removed from V and 5 bases from J, the gap between germline ends came to 15 bases. The CDR3 totals 13 residues.